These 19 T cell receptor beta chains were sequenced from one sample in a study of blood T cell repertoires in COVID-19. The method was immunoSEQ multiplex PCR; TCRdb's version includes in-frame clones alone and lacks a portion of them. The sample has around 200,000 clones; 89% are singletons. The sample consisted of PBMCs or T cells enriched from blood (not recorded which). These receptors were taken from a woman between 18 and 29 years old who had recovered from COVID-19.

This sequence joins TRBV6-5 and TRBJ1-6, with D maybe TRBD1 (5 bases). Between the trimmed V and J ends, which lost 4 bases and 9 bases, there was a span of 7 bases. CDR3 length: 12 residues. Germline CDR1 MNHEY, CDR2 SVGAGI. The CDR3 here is CASSSDSSPLHF. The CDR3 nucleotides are TGTGCCAGCAGTTCCGACAGTTCACCCCTCCACTTT.

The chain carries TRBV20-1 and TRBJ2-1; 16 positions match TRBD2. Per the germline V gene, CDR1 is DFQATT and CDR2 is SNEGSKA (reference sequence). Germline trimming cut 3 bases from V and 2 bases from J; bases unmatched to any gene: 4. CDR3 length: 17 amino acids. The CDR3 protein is CSASGTSGRAPYNEQFF. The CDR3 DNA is TGCAGTGCTAGTGGGACTAGCGGGAGGGCCCCCTACAATGAGCAGTTCTTC.

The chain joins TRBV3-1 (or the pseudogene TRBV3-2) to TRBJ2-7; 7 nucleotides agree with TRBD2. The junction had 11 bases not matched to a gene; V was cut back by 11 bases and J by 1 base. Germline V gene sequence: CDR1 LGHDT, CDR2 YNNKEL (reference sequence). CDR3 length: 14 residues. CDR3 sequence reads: CAGSGEPHSYEQYF. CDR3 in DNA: TGTGCCGGAAGCGGGGAGCCCCATTCCTACGAGCAGTACTTC.

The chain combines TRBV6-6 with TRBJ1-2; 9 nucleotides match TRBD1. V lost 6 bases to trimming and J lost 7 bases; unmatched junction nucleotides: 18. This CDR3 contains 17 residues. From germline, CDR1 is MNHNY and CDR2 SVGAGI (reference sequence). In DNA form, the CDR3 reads TGTGCCAGCAGCCGACCGACGACGGGACAGGGATATCGTGGCTACACCTTC. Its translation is CASSRPTTGQGYRGYTF.

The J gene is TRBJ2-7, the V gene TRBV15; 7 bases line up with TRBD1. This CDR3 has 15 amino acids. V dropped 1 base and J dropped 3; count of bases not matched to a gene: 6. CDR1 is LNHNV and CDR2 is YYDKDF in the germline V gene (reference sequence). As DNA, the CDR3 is TGTGCCACCAGCAGAGTCGGGCAGGGGGACTACGAGCAGTACTTC. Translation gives CATSRVGQGDYEQYF.

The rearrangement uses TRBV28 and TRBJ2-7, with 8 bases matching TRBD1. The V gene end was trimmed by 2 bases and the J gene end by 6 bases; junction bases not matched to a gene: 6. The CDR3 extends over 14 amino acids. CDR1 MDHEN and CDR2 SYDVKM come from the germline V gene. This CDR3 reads CASSLRPGGIEQYF. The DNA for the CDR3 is TGTGCCAGCAGTTTAAGGCCAGGGGGCATCGAGCAGTACTTC.

CDR3 coding DNA: TGTGCCAGCAGCTTAGAGACAGGGATTGCGGAGACCCAGTACTTC. This codes for CASSLETGIAETQYF. The V gene is TRBV7-8, the J gene TRBJ2-5, with 7 bases matching TRBD1. The junction had 7 bases not matched to a gene; V was cut back by 1 base and J by 5 bases. This CDR3 contains 15 residues. Germline loops: CDR1 SGHVS, CDR2 FQNEAQ.

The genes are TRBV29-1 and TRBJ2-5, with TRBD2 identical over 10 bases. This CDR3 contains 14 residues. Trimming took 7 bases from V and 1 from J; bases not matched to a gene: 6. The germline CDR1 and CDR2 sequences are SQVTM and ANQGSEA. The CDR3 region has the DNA TGCAGCGCTCCGTCTAGCGGGGGCCAAGAGACCCAGTACTTC. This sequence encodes CSAPSSGGQETQYF.

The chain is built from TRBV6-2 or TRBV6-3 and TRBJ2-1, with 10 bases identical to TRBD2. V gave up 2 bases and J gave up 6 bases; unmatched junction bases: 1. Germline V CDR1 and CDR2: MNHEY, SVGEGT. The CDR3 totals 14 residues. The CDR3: CASSYLAGANEQFF. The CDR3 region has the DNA TGTGCCAGCAGTTACCTAGCGGGGGCCAATGAGCAGTTCTTC.

As DNA, the CDR3 is TGTGCCAGCAGCCAAGACCCGGGAGGGAATCAGCCCCAGCATTTT. Amino acids: CASSQDPGGNQPQHF. V is TRBV4-2 and J is TRBJ1-5, with no clear D. This CDR3 has 15 residues. The germline V and J ends were trimmed by 0 bases and 4 bases, with 10 bases remaining between them. Germline V gives CDR1 LGHNA, CDR2 YNFKEQ.

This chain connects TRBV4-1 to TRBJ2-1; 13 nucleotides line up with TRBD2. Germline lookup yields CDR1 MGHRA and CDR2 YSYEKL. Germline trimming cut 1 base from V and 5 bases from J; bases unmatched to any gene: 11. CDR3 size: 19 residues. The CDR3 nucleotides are TGCGCCAGCAGCCAAGGGCCGGGACTAGCGGGGCCCCCCAACAATGAGCAGTTCTTC. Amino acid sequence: CASSQGPGLAGPPNNEQFF.

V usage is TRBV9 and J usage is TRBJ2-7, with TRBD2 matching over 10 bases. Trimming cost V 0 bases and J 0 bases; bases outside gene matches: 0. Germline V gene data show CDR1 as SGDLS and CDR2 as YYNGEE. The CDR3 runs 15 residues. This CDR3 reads CASSVASGGSYEQYF. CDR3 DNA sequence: TGTGCCAGCAGCGTAGCTAGCGGGGGCTCCTACGAGCAGTACTTC.

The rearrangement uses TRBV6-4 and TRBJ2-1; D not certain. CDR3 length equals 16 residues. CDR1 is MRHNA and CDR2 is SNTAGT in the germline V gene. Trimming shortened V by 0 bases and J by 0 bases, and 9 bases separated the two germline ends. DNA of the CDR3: TGTGCCAGCAGTGACTCTATGCTGAGCTCCTACAATGAGCAGTTCTTC. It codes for CASSDSMLSSYNEQFF.

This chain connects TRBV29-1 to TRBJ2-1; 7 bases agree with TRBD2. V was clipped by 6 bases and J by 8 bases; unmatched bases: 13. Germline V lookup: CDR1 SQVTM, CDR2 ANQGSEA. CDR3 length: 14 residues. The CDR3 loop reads CSVAPAGRWDEQFF. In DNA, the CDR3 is TGCAGCGTAGCCCCAGCGGGAAGGTGGGATGAGCAGTTCTTC.

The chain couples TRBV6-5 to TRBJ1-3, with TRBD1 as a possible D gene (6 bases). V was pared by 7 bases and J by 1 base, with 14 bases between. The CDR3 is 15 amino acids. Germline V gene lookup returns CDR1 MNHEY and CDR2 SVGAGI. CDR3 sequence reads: CASKGELESGNTIYF. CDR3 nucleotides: TGTGCCAGCAAGGGGGAGTTGGAATCTGGAAACACCATATATTTT.

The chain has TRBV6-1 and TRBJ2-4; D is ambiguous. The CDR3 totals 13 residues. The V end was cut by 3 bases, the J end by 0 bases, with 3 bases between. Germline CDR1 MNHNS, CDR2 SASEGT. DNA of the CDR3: TGTGCCAGCAGTGACCGAGCCAAAAACATTCAGTACTTC. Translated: CASSDRAKNIQYF.

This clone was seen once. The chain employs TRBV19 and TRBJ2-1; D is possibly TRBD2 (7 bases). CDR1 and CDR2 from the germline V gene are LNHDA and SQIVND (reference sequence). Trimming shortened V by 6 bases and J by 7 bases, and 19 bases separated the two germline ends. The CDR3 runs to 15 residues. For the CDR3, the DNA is TGTGCCAGTAGGGGGGGGCGTTTGGGGAGGAATGAGCAGTTCTTC. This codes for CASRGGRLGRNEQFF.

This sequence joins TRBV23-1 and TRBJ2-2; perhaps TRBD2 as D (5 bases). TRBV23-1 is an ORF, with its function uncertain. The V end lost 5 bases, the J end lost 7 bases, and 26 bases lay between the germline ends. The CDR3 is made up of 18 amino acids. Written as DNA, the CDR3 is TGCGCCAGCAGTGGACCAGCGGAAGGCGGCAGGAGGATCGGGGAGCTGTTTTTT. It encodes CASSGPAEGGRRIGELFF.

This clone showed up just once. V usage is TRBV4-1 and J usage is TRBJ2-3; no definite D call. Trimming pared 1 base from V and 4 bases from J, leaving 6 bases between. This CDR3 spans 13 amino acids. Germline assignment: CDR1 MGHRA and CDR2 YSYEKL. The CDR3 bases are TGCGCCAGCAGCCAAGGAGTGGCAGATACGCAGTATTTT. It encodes CASSQGVADTQYF.